The rows below give T cell receptor beta chains drawn from one sample of a study of CD8+ T cells in alopecia areata. Data came from immunoSEQ multiplex PCR; TCRdb stores just in-frame clones and leaves some out. The sample has 200,000 or so clones, roughly 60% seen once; the top ten hold 5.5%. The material sequenced was CD4+ T cells sorted from blood, taken at week 24, from a patient treated with tofacitinib. These receptors all stem from a human donor with alopecia areata. Both conserved end residues are part of each CDR3. Each record gives: clone size, V gene, D gene, J gene, CDR3 DNA, CDR3 protein. The D gene is left open where the match is weak. The size entry is marked missing in some rows and otherwise reads once, few, many or a size class.

abundance: -; v_gene: TRBV29-1; d_gene: -; j_gene: TRBJ1-5; CDR3nt: TGCAGCGTAATGGCCACTAGCAATCAGCCCCAGCATTTT; CDR3aa: CSVMATSNQPQHF
abundance: -; v_gene: TRBV27; d_gene: -; j_gene: TRBJ1-4; CDR3nt: TGTGCCAGCAGTATGGGAGGAACTAATGAAAAACTGTTTTTT; CDR3aa: CASSMGGTNEKLFF
abundance: -; v_gene: TRBV6-6; d_gene: -; j_gene: TRBJ2-3; CDR3nt: TGTGCCAGCAGTGGAGCGTCAGCAGATACGCAGTATTTT; CDR3aa: CASSGASADTQYF
abundance: -; v_gene: TRBV11-2; d_gene: -; j_gene: TRBJ2-4; CDR3nt: TGTGCCAGCAGCTTTCGACGAAACGGCATTCAGTACTTC; CDR3aa: CASSFRRNGIQYF
abundance: -; v_gene: TRBV25-1; d_gene: -; j_gene: TRBJ1-2; CDR3nt: TGTGCCAGCAGTGAATATAAACAGCTCTATGGCTACACCTTC; CDR3aa: CASSEYKQLYGYTF
abundance: many; v_gene: TRBV7-6; d_gene: -; j_gene: TRBJ2-1; CDR3nt: TGTGCCAGCAGCTTACGAGAGGAGGGTGAGCAGTTCTTC; CDR3aa: CASSLREEGEQFF
abundance: -; v_gene: TRBV5-1; d_gene: -; j_gene: TRBJ1-3; CDR3nt: TGCGCCAGCAGCTTGGATGGCACCATATATTTT; CDR3aa: CASSLDGTIYF
abundance: -; v_gene: TRBV9; d_gene: -; j_gene: TRBJ1-2; CDR3nt: TGTGCCAGCAGCGGGGAGGTGAGAACTAACTATGGCTACACCTTC; CDR3aa: CASSGEVRTNYGYTF
abundance: few; v_gene: TRBV28; d_gene: -; j_gene: TRBJ2-7; CDR3nt: TGTGCCAGCAGTCCTCCGGGACATCTCTACGAGCAGTACTTC; CDR3aa: CASSPPGHLYEQYF
abundance: -; v_gene: TRBV5-1; d_gene: -; j_gene: TRBJ2-1; CDR3nt: TGCGCCAGCAGCTTGGCTCGGGTGGAGCAGTTCTTC; CDR3aa: CASSLARVEQFF
abundance: once; v_gene: TRBV7-9; d_gene: -; j_gene: TRBJ2-5; CDR3nt: TGTGCCAGCAGCTTAGGAGGGACTCCGACCCAGTACTTC; CDR3aa: CASSLGGTPTQYF
abundance: few; v_gene: TRBV11-2; d_gene: -; j_gene: TRBJ2-3; CDR3nt: TGTGCCAGCAGCTTAGATGAAGGCACAGATACGCAGTATTTT; CDR3aa: CASSLDEGTDTQYF
abundance: -; v_gene: TRBV5-4; d_gene: -; j_gene: TRBJ2-5; CDR3nt: TGTGCCAGCAGCTTGCAGGGACGAAGAGGGACCCAGTACTTC; CDR3aa: CASSLQGRRGTQYF
abundance: -; v_gene: TRBV29-1; d_gene: TRBD1; j_gene: TRBJ1-5; CDR3nt: TGCAGCGTTCAGGACAGGGACAATCAGCCCCAGCATTTT; CDR3aa: CSVQDRDNQPQHF
abundance: -; v_gene: TRBV23-1; d_gene: -; j_gene: TRBJ2-3; CDR3nt: TGCGCCAGCAGTCAATTAGCGAGGCGAATCGGGGGTACGCAGTATTTT; CDR3aa: CASSQLARRIGGTQYF
abundance: few; v_gene: TRBV19; d_gene: -; j_gene: TRBJ1-2; CDR3nt: TGTGCCAGTAGTATTAGGGCTCGGACAGCTAGTGGCTACACCTTC; CDR3aa: CASSIRARTASGYTF
abundance: few; v_gene: TRBV7-3; d_gene: -; j_gene: TRBJ1-1; CDR3nt: TGTGCCAGCAGCCCTTCCGGCCAGGGAAACACTGAAGCTTTCTTT; CDR3aa: CASSPSGQGNTEAFF
abundance: few; v_gene: TRBV7-6; d_gene: -; j_gene: TRBJ2-7; CDR3nt: TGTGCCAGCAGCTTAGCCGCGACAGGAAGCTACGAGCAGTACTTC; CDR3aa: CASSLAATGSYEQYF
abundance: -; v_gene: TRBV7-2; d_gene: -; j_gene: TRBJ2-3; CDR3nt: TGTGCCAGCAGCTCCCCCACAGATACGCAGTATTTT; CDR3aa: CASSSPTDTQYF
abundance: -; v_gene: TRBV18; d_gene: TRBD1; j_gene: TRBJ2-5; CDR3nt: TGTGCCAGCTCACCGGGACAGGGGGATGAGACCCAGTACTTC; CDR3aa: CASSPGQGDETQYF
abundance: few; v_gene: TRBV4-3; d_gene: -; j_gene: TRBJ2-1; CDR3nt: TGCGCCAGCAGCCAAGTTAGCAGGGTCGCTGAGCAGTTCTTC; CDR3aa: CASSQVSRVAEQFF
abundance: -; v_gene: TRBV5-1; d_gene: -; j_gene: TRBJ2-3; CDR3nt: TGCGCCAGCAGCTTGGGATCAGATACGCAGTATTTT; CDR3aa: CASSLGSDTQYF
abundance: -; v_gene: TRBV25-1; d_gene: TRBD2; j_gene: TRBJ2-1; CDR3nt: TGTGCCAGCAGTGGATGGGGGACTAGCGCTCACAATGAGCAGTTCTTC; CDR3aa: CASSGWGTSAHNEQFF
abundance: -; v_gene: TRBV6-5; d_gene: TRBD1; j_gene: TRBJ1-2; CDR3nt: TGTGCCAGCAAGCCGGGACAGGGTGGAGGCTACACCTTC; CDR3aa: CASKPGQGGGYTF
abundance: -; v_gene: TRBV5-4; d_gene: -; j_gene: TRBJ2-5; CDR3nt: TGTGCCAGCAGCCCTGACACCGCCCAAGAGACCCAGTACTTC; CDR3aa: CASSPDTAQETQYF
abundance: -; v_gene: TRBV30; d_gene: -; j_gene: TRBJ1-2; CDR3nt: TGTGCCTGCCCCCCTCACACTAATATGGGCTACACCTTC; CDR3aa: CACPPHTNMGYTF
abundance: -; v_gene: TRBV5-1; d_gene: -; j_gene: TRBJ2-5; CDR3nt: TGCGCCAGCAGCTTGATTCAGGGGCATGAGACCCAGTACTTC; CDR3aa: CASSLIQGHETQYF
abundance: -; v_gene: TRBV9; d_gene: -; j_gene: TRBJ1-1; CDR3nt: TGTGCCAGCAGCGTAGAGGGGCGCGGGGTTGAAGCTTTCTTT; CDR3aa: CASSVEGRGVEAFF
abundance: -; v_gene: TRBV20-1; d_gene: -; j_gene: TRBJ2-7; CDR3nt: TGCAGTGCCCTCATCTTATACGAGCAGTACTTC; CDR3aa: CSALILYEQYF
abundance: -; v_gene: TRBV5-1; d_gene: -; j_gene: TRBJ2-6; CDR3nt: TGCGCCAGCAGCTTGTCAGGGACCTCTGGGGCCAACGTCCTGACTTTC; CDR3aa: CASSLSGTSGANVLTF
abundance: -; v_gene: TRBV29-1; d_gene: -; j_gene: TRBJ1-1; CDR3nt: TGCAGCGTTGAAGTACGCCCGGACACTGAAGCTTTCTTT; CDR3aa: CSVEVRPDTEAFF
abundance: few; v_gene: TRBV29-1; d_gene: -; j_gene: TRBJ2-2; CDR3nt: TGCAGCGTTGTTCAGGGTCGCACCGGGGAGCTGTTTTTT; CDR3aa: CSVVQGRTGELFF
abundance: -; v_gene: TRBV25-1; d_gene: -; j_gene: TRBJ1-1; CDR3nt: TGTGCCAGCAGTGAATTGTCTAGGGGTAGCACTGAAGCTTTCTTT; CDR3aa: CASSELSRGSTEAFF
abundance: -; v_gene: TRBV4-1; d_gene: -; j_gene: TRBJ1-2; CDR3nt: TGCGCCAGCAGCGGCCGTACAGTGGGCCATGGCTACACCTTC; CDR3aa: CASSGRTVGHGYTF
abundance: few; v_gene: TRBV9; d_gene: TRBD1; j_gene: TRBJ1-1; CDR3nt: TGTGCCAGCAGCGTAGCCATAGGGGGCTCTGAAGCTTTCTTT; CDR3aa: CASSVAIGGSEAFF
abundance: few; v_gene: TRBV11-2; d_gene: -; j_gene: TRBJ1-6; CDR3nt: TGTGCCAGCAGCCGTACCAGAAGGGATTCACCCCTCCACTTT; CDR3aa: CASSRTRRDSPLHF
abundance: few; v_gene: TRBV5-5; d_gene: -; j_gene: TRBJ2-7; CDR3nt: TGTGCCAGCAGCCAAGACAGGCGGGCGCCCCGCGAGCAGTACTTC; CDR3aa: CASSQDRRAPREQYF
abundance: -; v_gene: TRBV7-9; d_gene: -; j_gene: TRBJ2-7; CDR3nt: TGTGCCAGCAGTCGGGACTCAAACTCCTACGAGCAGTACTTC; CDR3aa: CASSRDSNSYEQYF
abundance: -; v_gene: TRBV4-3; d_gene: -; j_gene: TRBJ2-5; CDR3nt: TGCGCCAGCAGCCAAGATTCGGGACTCCAAGAGACCCAGTACTTC; CDR3aa: CASSQDSGLQETQYF
abundance: few; v_gene: TRBV4-2; d_gene: TRBD1; j_gene: TRBJ2-3; CDR3nt: TGTGCCAGCAGCCAGGACAGGCGCTGGGGGTTTGGCACAGATACGCAGTATTTT; CDR3aa: CASSQDRRWGFGTDTQYF
abundance: once; v_gene: TRBV7-2; d_gene: -; j_gene: TRBJ1-5; CDR3nt: TGTGCCAGCAGCTCATACGGAGCGGGCAATCAGCCCCAGCATTTT; CDR3aa: CASSSYGAGNQPQHF
abundance: few; v_gene: TRBV7-2; d_gene: TRBD2; j_gene: TRBJ2-1; CDR3nt: TGTGCCAGCAGCTTAGCCACTAGCGGGAGGCTTCTGAATGAGCAGTTCTTC; CDR3aa: CASSLATSGRLLNEQFF
abundance: -; v_gene: TRBV7-3; d_gene: -; j_gene: TRBJ2-3; CDR3nt: TGTGCCAGCAGTCGTGACGGAGATACGCAGTATTTT; CDR3aa: CASSRDGDTQYF
abundance: few; v_gene: TRBV9; d_gene: TRBD1; j_gene: TRBJ2-1; CDR3nt: TGTGCCAGCAGCGTAGCTGGACAGGGGGCATTGCATGAGCAGTTCTTC; CDR3aa: CASSVAGQGALHEQFF
abundance: once; v_gene: TRBV7-9; d_gene: -; j_gene: TRBJ1-2; CDR3nt: TGTGCCAGCAGCTTGATTGTGGGTTCAGGGCTAAATGGCTACACCTTC; CDR3aa: CASSLIVGSGLNGYTF
abundance: -; v_gene: TRBV9; d_gene: -; j_gene: TRBJ1-2; CDR3nt: TGTGCCAGCAGCGGTGGGGGCAGCCGTGGCTACACCTTC; CDR3aa: CASSGGGSRGYTF
abundance: -; v_gene: TRBV30; d_gene: -; j_gene: TRBJ2-5; CDR3nt: TGTGCCTGGAGTGTAGAGACCCAGTACTTC; CDR3aa: CAWSVETQYF
abundance: -; v_gene: TRBV28; d_gene: -; j_gene: TRBJ2-5; CDR3nt: TGTGCCAGCAGTTTAATTGGGAGAGAGACCCAGTACTTC; CDR3aa: CASSLIGRETQYF
abundance: -; v_gene: TRBV30; d_gene: -; j_gene: TRBJ2-4; CDR3nt: TGTGCCTGGGCAACCAAAAACATTCAGTACTTC; CDR3aa: CAWATKNIQYF
abundance: few; v_gene: TRBV5-1; d_gene: -; j_gene: TRBJ2-3; CDR3nt: TGCGCCAGCAGCCAGAGCACAGATACGCAGTATTTT; CDR3aa: CASSQSTDTQYF